Presented here are 13 T cell receptor beta chains from one specimen sequenced in a study of regulatory T cells in long-lasting Graves disease. Time point indicated: newly diagnosed GD, antithyroid drugs for less than 3 months. Scientists built the TCR library using RNA that was extracted from PBMCs. Through Arm-PCR of CDR3 regions and iRepertoire HTBI primers, TCR beta libraries were built. TCRdb processed the multiplex PCR reads anew with MiXCR; each CDR3 protein has one entry. Of around 400,000 distinct CDR3 sequences listed, about 14% are singletons. The sequenced sample was peripheral blood mononuclear cells (PBMCs), obtained at new diagnosis, from a patient treated with antithyroid drugs. All receptors come from a female donor with Graves disease.

This clonotype was seen repeatedly, ten times or more. The chain uses TRBV7-8 and TRBJ2-3; D gene unclear. CDR1 is SGHVS, CDR2 FQNEAQ, per germline. CDR3 length: 16 residues. V was pared by 4 bases and J by 4 bases, with 18 bases between. The CDR3: CASSSSRGSGADTQYF. CDR3 nucleotides: TGTGCCAGCAGCTCCAGTCGTGGCAGTGGCGCAGATACGCAGTATTTT.

The CDR3 here is CASRQTGRNTEAFF. The DNA for the CDR3 is TGTGCCAGCAGGCAGACAGGGCGAAACACTGAAGCTTTCTTT. The chain is built from TRBV12-3 or TRBV12-4 and TRBJ1-1, with 7 bases matching TRBD1. The trim removed 6 bases at V and 2 bases at J, leaving 6 bases unmatched. CDR3 length: 14 amino acids.

This clonotype turned up a few times. The genes are TRBV30 and TRBJ2-6; maybe TRBD2 (7 bases). Germline-derived CDR1 and CDR2 are GTSNPN and SVGIG (reference sequence). Trimming shortened V by 4 bases and J by 3 bases, and 10 bases separated the two germline ends. CDR3 size: 14 residues. Here the CDR3 DNA reads TGTGCCTGGATGCGGGGGCTTGGGGCCAACGTCCTGACTTTC. Translation: CAWMRGLGANVLTF.

In this sample, this clonotype turned up many times. V usage is TRBV11-2 and J usage is TRBJ2-5; TRBD2 aligns across 9 bases. The CDR3 sequence is 16 residues long. V lost 1 base, J lost 3 bases, and 6 bases stayed unmatched. Germline values: CDR1 SGHAT, CDR2 FQNNGV. Written as DNA, the CDR3 is TGTGCCAGCAGCTTAGGGGGTAGCGGGGGTGAAGAGACCCAGTACTTC. Protein: CASSLGGSGGEETQYF.

This clonotype appeared many times. The chain is built from TRBV5-1 and TRBJ2-7; 7 nucleotides align to TRBD1. Losses at the gene ends were 3 bases for V and 2 bases for J; bases not matched to a gene: 5. CDR1 is SGHRS, CDR2 YFSETQ, per germline. CDR3 length: 14 residues. The chain's CDR3 is CASSYGQETYEQYF. The DNA for the CDR3 is TGCGCCAGCAGCTACGGACAGGAAACCTACGAGCAGTACTTC.

This clonotype was observed many times. The chain carries TRBV29-1 and TRBJ2-1, with TRBD2 identical over 11 bases. This CDR3 comprises 14 residues. V shed 3 bases, J shed 5 bases, and the junction held 3 bases outside the gene matches. Per the germline V gene, CDR1 is SQVTM and CDR2 is ANQGSEA. CDR3 region: CSVEGLAEHNEQFF. The DNA for the CDR3 is TGCAGCGTTGAGGGACTAGCGGAACACAATGAGCAGTTCTTC.

The gene calls are TRBV7-2 and TRBJ2-2, with 10 nucleotides matching TRBD2. The CDR3 contains 16 residues. Germline loops: CDR1 SGHTA, CDR2 FQGNSA. V was clipped by 1 base and J by 7 bases; unmatched bases: 6. For the CDR3, the DNA is TGTGCCAGCAGCTTAGTCTTAGCGGGAGGAGTCGGGGAGCTGTTTTTT. This gives the protein CASSLVLAGGVGELFF. Complete variable domain (other parts from reference TRBV7-2 and TRBJ2-2): GAGVSQSPSNKVTEKGKDVELRCDPISGHTALYWYRQSLGQGLEFLIYFQGNSAPDKSGLPSDRFSAERTGGSVSTLTIQRTQQEDSAVYLCASSLVLAGGVGELFFGEGSRLTVL.

This clonotype was observed a handful of times. This chain links TRBV7-9 with TRBJ2-1, with D possibly being TRBD2 (5 bases). Germline assignment: CDR1 SEHNR and CDR2 FQNEAQ (reference sequence). Trimming stripped 2 bases from V and 1 base from J, with 15 bases between. The CDR3 runs 17 residues. The CDR3 nucleotides are TGTGCCAGCAGCTTAACGGTGAGGGCCACGTCCTACAATGAGCAGTTCTTC. It yields the protein CASSLTVRATSYNEQFF.

The genes are TRBV6-5 and TRBJ2-7; possible D gene TRBD2, 5 bases. The CDR3 spans 13 residues. V dropped 2 bases and J dropped 1 base, with 6 bases sitting between them. Germline V gives CDR1 MNHEY, CDR2 SVGAGI. The CDR3 loop reads CASSYKRSYEQYF. The CDR3 nucleotides read TGTGCCAGCAGTTACAAGCGGTCCTACGAGCAGTACTTC.

This clonotype was seen at least ten times. The gene calls are TRBV20-1 and TRBJ1-5, with D possibly TRBD1 on 6 matching bases. CDR3 length: 14 amino acids. V was pared by 3 bases and J by 1 base, with 10 bases between. In germline, CDR1 is DFQATT, CDR2 SNEGSKA (reference sequence). The chain's CDR3 is CSASSGQSNQPQHF. The DNA of the CDR3 is TGCAGTGCTAGTTCAGGACAGAGCAATCAGCCCCAGCATTTT.

The chain's CDR3 is CASSMGQPHYEQYF. The DNA for the CDR3 is TGCGCCAGCAGCATGGGACAACCCCACTACGAGCAGTACTTC. The rearrangement links TRBV10-1 to TRBJ2-7; TRBD1 might be the D (6 bases). The CDR3 is made up of 14 amino acids. V lost 6 bases, J lost 3 bases, and 15 bases lay in between. Germline CDR1 WNHNN, CDR2 SYGVQD (reference sequence).

In the case of this clonotype: Possible read error: a much larger clone is one base away. The V and J genes are TRBV29-1 and TRBJ2-5; 7 nucleotides line up with TRBD2. This CDR3 has 14 residues. CDR1 SQVTM and CDR2 ANQGSEA come from the germline V gene. J lost 11 bases, V lost 4 bases, and 16 bases had no gene match. CDR3 amino acids: CSVGTPLGSREQYF. For the CDR3, the DNA is TGCAGCGTTGGAACACCACTAGGGTCGCGGGAGCAGTACTTC.

This clonotype was observed many times. The chain combines TRBV29-1 with TRBJ2-3; 9 nucleotides align to TRBD2. This CDR3 is 16 amino acids long. The V gene end was trimmed by 6 bases and the J gene end by 2 bases; junction bases not matched to a gene: 12. Germline-derived CDR1 and CDR2 are SQVTM and ANQGSEA. The CDR3: CSVVPSLAGFTDTQYF. CDR3 coding DNA: TGCAGCGTCGTACCGTCTCTAGCGGGGTTCACAGATACGCAGTATTTT.